The source of this T cell receptor beta chain is a study of blood T cells in healthy people across ages. It was approximately 10 milliliters of peripheral blood that were drawn from each donor. Study-level points and caveats: Roughly linear age-related decline in beta diversity appeared, significant by age roughly 40. Naive and antigen-experienced cells were not separated, limiting conclusive comparison.

Details on this clonotype: The antigen remains unidentified.

The trim removed 3 bases at V and 5 bases at J, leaving 6 bases unmatched. The length of the CDR3 is 14 residues. The germline V gene encodes CDR1 MDHEN and CDR2 SYDVKM. A second 7 to 11 cycle PCR used barcoded and J-beta primers. Every sample gave at least 2.5 million paired-end reads containing CDR3. Each CDR3 protein is one row after TCRdb ran MiXCR on the 5' RACE reads. The sample has about 1.8 million distinct CDR3 sequences; 49% are singletons. Material: blood. The rearrangement links TRBV28 to TRBJ2-5; 7 bases align to TRBD2. The source is a woman aged 40 to 55 in good health. CDR3 DNA sequence: TGTGCCAGCAGTTTTCACGGGGGAGGGGAGACCCAGTACTTC. Encoded protein: CASSFHGGGETQYF.